The 20 T cell receptor beta chains in this list originate from one sample, sequenced in a study of cytomegalovirus exposure and HLA in healthy donors. The PCR had 60 Vbeta and 13 Jbeta primers. The data were produced by immunoSEQ multiplex PCR, yet TCRdb's version contains in-frame clones alone and is incomplete. The data contain about 140,000 clones, 73% of them singletons. Sequencing was carried out using PBMCs. Receptors were obtained from a human donor in good health.

The gene calls are TRBV5-1 and TRBJ1-4, with TRBD1 matching over 9 bases. J lost 1 base, V lost 1 base, and 2 bases had no gene match. This CDR3 is built from 16 residues. CDR1 SGHRS and CDR2 YFSETQ come from the germline V gene. CDR3 region: CASSLNRGLTNEKLFF. The CDR3 DNA reads TGCGCCAGCAGCTTGAACAGGGGGCTAACTAATGAAAAACTGTTTTTT.

J is TRBJ2-1 and V is TRBV29-1, with a weak D call TRBD1 (6 bases). Per germline, CDR1 SQVTM and CDR2 ANQGSEA. Deletions cut 3 bases from V and 0 bases from J, with 12 bases between. The CDR3 loop spans 15 amino acids. The CDR3 spells CSVDERRGSYNEQFF. The CDR3 bases are TGCAGCGTTGACGAACGCAGGGGCTCCTACAATGAGCAGTTCTTC.

The rearrangement joins TRBV27 to TRBJ2-7; D perhaps matches TRBD1 (6 bases). This CDR3 has 17 amino acids. CDR1 MNHEY and CDR2 SMNVEV come from the germline V gene (reference sequence). Deletions cut 5 bases from V and 0 bases from J, with 20 bases between. The CDR3 bases are TGTGCCAGCAGTACGTCCACAGGGTGGGATATCTCCTACGAGCAGTACTTC. Encoded protein: CASSTSTGWDISYEQYF.

For the CDR3, the DNA is TGTGCCAGTAGTAGTGGCAGGGTTGGCACTGAAGCTTTCTTT. Its translation: CASSSGRVGTEAFF. V gene TRBV19 combines with J gene TRBJ1-1; TRBD1 might be the D (5 bases). Germline CDR1 is LNHDA and CDR2 is SQIVND (reference sequence). The CDR3 extends over 14 amino acids. V gave up 4 bases and J gave up 4 bases, with 13 bases separating them.

The chain is built from TRBV7-8 and TRBJ1-2; TRBD1 matches 9 bases. Germline loops: CDR1 SGHVS, CDR2 FQNEAQ. CDR3 length equals 17 residues. V dropped 5 bases and J dropped 0; count of bases not matched to a gene: 10. The CDR3 DNA follows: TGTGCCAGCAGCGAAATTTACAGGGGGCAATCTAACTATGGCTACACCTTC. Encoded protein: CASSEIYRGQSNYGYTF.

This clone was seen more than once but under ten times. The chain is built from TRBV5-1 and TRBJ2-7, with unresolved D. Germline lookup yields CDR1 SGHRS and CDR2 YFSETQ. The CDR3 consists of 12 residues. With 0 bases removed from V and 4 bases from J, the gap between germline ends came to 5 bases. CDR3 sequence (DNA): TGCGCCAGCAGCTTGGGAGAATACGAGCAGTACTTC. Translating it yields CASSLGEYEQYF. Based on the CDR3 plus reference TRBV5-1 and TRBJ2-7, the full variable domain is KAGVTQTPRYLIKTRGQQVTLSCSPISGHRSVSWYQQTPGQGLQFLFEYFSETQRNKGNFPGRFSGRQFSNSRSEMNVSTLELGDSALYLCASSLGEYEQYFGPGTRLTVT.

This clone turned up a few times. The chain carries TRBV5-5 and TRBJ2-5; TRBD2 might be the D (7 bases). Per the germline V gene, CDR1 is SGHKS and CDR2 is YYEKEE (reference sequence). Trimming took 3 bases from V and 0 from J, leaving 15 bases between them. CDR3 length equals 16 residues. The CDR3 DNA reads as TGTGCCAGCAGCTGGGGGGGCTCCACGTACCAAGAGACCCAGTACTTC. Translation gives CASSWGGSTYQETQYF. Variable domain in full (rest from reference TRBV5-5 and TRBJ2-5): DAGVTQSPTHLIKTRGQQVTLRCSPISGHKSVSWYQQVLGQGPQFIFQYYEKEERGRGNFPDRFSARQFPNYSSELNVNALLLGDSALYLCASSWGGSTYQETQYFGPGTRLLVL.

The V and J genes are TRBV5-1 and TRBJ1-4, with D perhaps matching TRBD1 (6 bases). Trimming took off 2 bases at V and 13 bases at J, with 21 bases between the two ends. CDR1 and CDR2 from the germline V gene are SGHRS and YFSETQ. This CDR3 is 15 amino acids long. CDR3 residues: CASSFDRMVGTGLFF. The CDR3 bases are TGCGCCAGCAGCTTTGACAGGATGGTTGGAACGGGACTGTTTTTT.

The V and J genes are TRBV5-1 and TRBJ2-7, with TRBD1 as a possible D gene (5 bases). CDR1 is SGHRS and CDR2 is YFSETQ in the germline V gene. The V gene lost 10 bases and the J gene lost 4 bases, with 12 bases spanning the gap. This CDR3 is built from 11 residues. The CDR3 sequence: CASQQGYEQYF. The CDR3 nucleotides read TGCGCCTCACAGCAGGGTTACGAGCAGTACTTC.

The chain employs TRBV9 and TRBJ2-1; D remains ambiguous. The CDR3 has 14 residues. Germline lookup yields CDR1 SGDLS and CDR2 YYNGEE. The V and J ends lost 0 bases and 5 bases respectively, with 9 bases between them. In DNA, the CDR3 is TGTGCCAGCAGCGTAGGAGGCCCAAACAATGAGCAGTTCTTC. Its translation is CASSVGGPNNEQFF. Supplemented by reference TRBV9 and TRBJ2-1, the full variable domain reads DSGVTQTPKHLITATGQRVTLRCSPRSGDLSVYWYQQSLDQGLQFLIQYYNGEERAKGNILERFSAQQFPDLHSELNLSSLELGDSALYFCASSVGGPNNEQFFGPGTRLTVL.

This clone was seen only once. This chain links TRBV19 with TRBJ1-2; 7 bases are shared with TRBD1. This CDR3 is built from 15 residues. Germline assignment: CDR1 LNHDA and CDR2 SQIVND (reference sequence). The ends lost 1 base at V and 4 bases at J; junction bases unmatched: 6. The CDR3 DNA reads as TGTGCCAGTAGTATAGTCTCGGGACAGTTCTATGGCTACACCTTC. Protein product: CASSIVSGQFYGYTF.

A single count supports this clone. The junction shows a germline mismatch at one end, possibly a read error. V usage is TRBV7-9 and J usage is TRBJ2-4, with D perhaps matching TRBD1 (6 bases). CDR1 and CDR2 from the germline V gene are SEHNR and FQNEAQ (reference sequence). The CDR3 extends over 15 amino acids. Here the CDR3 DNA reads TGTTCCAGCAGCTCCACCAGGGGCAGCAAAAACATTCAGTACTTC. It translates to CSSSSTRGSKNIQYF.

This clone has a single count. The gene calls are TRBV27 and TRBJ2-7; maybe TRBD2 (7 bases). The V end lost 3 bases, the J end lost 4 bases, and 22 bases lay between the germline ends. Germline-derived CDR1 and CDR2 are MNHEY and SMNVEV (reference sequence). The CDR3 sequence is 17 residues long. The CDR3 is CASSFSGGRMNAYEQYF. The CDR3 nucleotides read TGTGCCAGCAGTTTCTCCGGGGGGCGAATGAATGCTTACGAGCAGTACTTC.

The rearrangement links TRBV7-9 to TRBJ2-7; TRBD2 aligns across 7 bases. V was clipped by 4 bases and J by 2 bases; unmatched bases: 8. Germline CDR1 reads SEHNR; CDR2 reads FQNEAQ (reference sequence). The CDR3 runs 15 residues. The CDR3 loop reads CASSSSYGGAYEQYF. In nucleotides, the CDR3 is TGTGCCAGCAGCTCCTCATATGGGGGGGCCTACGAGCAGTACTTC.

The V and J genes are TRBV28 and TRBJ2-1; D is perhaps TRBD1 (5 bases). Germline CDR1 is MDHEN and CDR2 is SYDVKM. V lost 3 bases, J lost 7 bases, and 7 bases lay in between. The CDR3 sequence is 12 residues long. This chain's CDR3 is CASSLTANEQFF. The DNA of the CDR3 is TGTGCCAGCAGTTTGACAGCGAATGAGCAGTTCTTC.

Points on this clone: One junction end disagrees with the germline gene, perhaps due to a read error. The chain is built from TRBV20-1 and TRBJ1-2; TRBD1 agrees at 9 bases. The CDR3 covers 11 residues. Germline-derived CDR1 and CDR2 are DFQATT and SNEGSKA (reference sequence). The CDR3 bases are TGCAGTGTCAATCACAGGGGGCCGGTCTCTTTC. Amino acid sequence: CSVNHRGPVSF.

This CDR3 reads CASRGDREESNQPQHF. The DNA for the CDR3 is TGTGCCAGCAGGGGGGACAGGGAGGAGAGCAATCAGCCCCAGCATTTT. The chain links TRBV2 to TRBJ1-5; TRBD1 aligns across 9 bases. The CDR3 loop spans 16 amino acids. The V and J ends lost 6 bases and 1 base, in that order; junction bases with no gene match: 7. CDR1 is SNHLY and CDR2 is FYNNEI in the germline V gene.

The genes are TRBV2 and TRBJ1-1; D is perhaps TRBD1 (5 bases). This CDR3 comprises 15 residues. V was pared by 6 bases and J by 4 bases, with 18 bases between. Germline V gene lookup returns CDR1 SNHLY and CDR2 FYNNEI. For the CDR3, the DNA is TGTGCCAGCAGGGGCCGCGAGGTCAGGGTCACTGAAGCTTTCTTT. Translated: CASRGREVRVTEAFF.

The chain combines TRBV7-9 with TRBJ1-1, with D tentatively TRBD1 (5 bases). V lost 2 bases and J 5 bases, leaving 12 bases between the germline ends. Germline V gene data show CDR1 as SEHNR and CDR2 as FQNEAQ (reference sequence). This CDR3 has 14 residues. The CDR3 spells CASSLWGVKTEAFF. DNA for the CDR3: TGTGCCAGCAGCTTATGGGGGGTAAAAACTGAAGCTTTCTTT.

This chain joins TRBV4-1 and TRBJ2-2; D is unclear. The CDR3 has 13 amino acids. V was shortened by 5 bases and J by 6 bases, with 10 bases between the two germline ends. Per the germline V gene, CDR1 is MGHRA and CDR2 is YSYEKL. CDR3 protein: CASSELRPGELFF. The CDR3 DNA follows: TGCGCCAGCAGCGAACTTCGTCCCGGGGAGCTGTTTTTT.